This T cell receptor beta chain came from a study of T cell clusters in autoimmune cytopenias. Study-wide context: TRB sequencing had a median about 52,000 reads and under 3,000 distinct clonotypes per sample. Study outcomes and limitations: TRB repertoire shifts in secondary cytopenia and chronic lymphocytic leukemia mostly reflected lymphoma, not autoimmunity. Primary autoimmune cytopenia patients seemingly lacked the physiological T cell clusters found in healthy donors.

Regarding this clonotype: Its antigen is currently unknown.

Each sample's input was around 270 ng genomic DNA, about 38,000 genome equivalents. Multiplex touch-down PCR amplified TRB using TRB-A and TRB-B pools in one tube. TCRdb reprocessed the multiplex PCR reads; each CDR3 protein has one entry and no DNA is given. The sample's table shows 5,000 to 6,500 distinct CDR3 sequences. The CDR3 is 16 residues long. Germline V gene data show CDR1 as SGHDN and CDR2 as FVKESK. Input material: peripheral blood. The chain has TRBV14 and TRBJ1-4; TCRdb selects TRBD1, and the lack of DNA leaves this call unchecked. The clonotype originates from a human donor with an autoimmune cytopenia or autoimmune hepatitis (not recorded which). CDR3 in amino acids: CASSHLPGQGNEKLFF.